The 27 T cell receptor beta chains below come from one sample, sequenced in a study of T cell responses to AZD1222 COVID-19 vaccine. The data were produced by immunoSEQ multiplex PCR, yet TCRdb's version contains in-frame clones alone and is incomplete. The top ten clones hold just under 2% of a sample with 130,000 to 150,000 clones, approximately 91% of them seen once. This specimen consisted of peripheral blood, obtained 28 days after the second AZD1222 dose. The receptors were gathered from an adult who received the AZD1222 COVID-19 vaccine.

The V and J genes are TRBV3-1 (or the pseudogene TRBV3-2) and TRBJ2-2, with unresolved D. CDR3 length equals 11 residues. Deletions cut 4 bases from V and 6 bases from J, with 3 bases between. Germline assignment: CDR1 LGHDT and CDR2 YNNKEL (reference sequence). The DNA of the CDR3 is TGTGCCAGCAGCCGGGCCGGGGAGCTGTTTTTT. Residues: CASSRAGELFF.

The chain recombines TRBV11-1 with TRBJ1-1; D not certain. The CDR3 runs 13 residues. Germline CDR1 SGHAT, CDR2 FQDESV (reference sequence). V shed 5 bases and J shed 2 bases, with 9 bases lying between them. The CDR3, as DNA: TGTGCCAGCAGCATGGGCTTAAACACTGAAGCTTTCTTT. Translation gives CASSMGLNTEAFF.

This clone appeared a single time. CDR3 bases: TGTGCCAGCTCACTAGCGGGAGGTGAGAATGAGCAGTTCTTC. Translating gives CASSLAGGENEQFF. The chain has TRBV18 and TRBJ2-1; 10 nucleotides line up with TRBD2. This CDR3 contains 14 residues. Germline V gene lookup returns CDR1 KGHSH and CDR2 LQKENI. The ends lost 4 bases at V and 7 bases at J; junction bases unmatched: 4.

The V call is TRBV18, the J call TRBJ2-1; 7 bases are shared with TRBD2. CDR1 is KGHSH, CDR2 LQKENI, per germline. V trimming: 3 bases; J trimming: 5 bases; junction bases outside the gene matches: 7. The CDR3 length is 15 residues. This CDR3 reads CASSPISGPDNEQFF. The CDR3 DNA reads as TGTGCCAGCTCACCCATTAGCGGGCCAGACAATGAGCAGTTCTTC.

The chain has TRBV9 and TRBJ1-5, with no clear D. Germline CDR1 SGDLS, CDR2 YYNGEE. With 1 base removed from V and 4 bases from J, the gap between germline ends came to 12 bases. CDR3 length: 15 residues. The CDR3 region has the DNA TGTGCCAGCAGCGTATCCCCGATTATGAATCAGCCCCAGCATTTT. Protein product: CASSVSPIMNQPQHF.

The rearrangement links TRBV6-5 to TRBJ1-1; D possibly corresponds to TRBD1 (5 bases). Germline-derived CDR1 and CDR2 are MNHEY and SVGAGI. Trimming took 2 bases from V and 2 from J, leaving 15 bases between them. The CDR3 consists of 16 residues. DNA of the CDR3: TGTGCCAGCAGTTACGGGGGAAGAAGGAGCAACACTGAAGCTTTCTTT. Its translation: CASSYGGRRSNTEAFF.

This chain connects TRBV19 to TRBJ1-1, with 7 bases aligning to TRBD1. V shed 8 bases, J shed 3 bases, and the junction held 6 bases outside the gene matches. The germline CDR1 and CDR2 sequences are LNHDA and SQIVND (reference sequence). This CDR3 spans 13 amino acids. The CDR3 loop reads CASGQARDTEAFF. The CDR3 DNA follows: TGTGCCAGTGGACAGGCGAGAGACACTGAAGCTTTCTTT. Based on the CDR3 plus reference TRBV19 and TRBJ1-1, the full variable domain is DGGITQSPKYLFRKEGQNVTLSCEQNLNHDAMYWYRQDPGQGLRLIYYSQIVNDFQKGDIAEGYSVSREKKESFPLTVTSAQKNPTAFYLCASGQARDTEAFFGQGTRLTVV.

The CDR3 DNA sequence: TGTGCCAGCAGCTTAAGGGGACTAGCGGGGGAGCAGTACTTC. The encoded protein is CASSLRGLAGEQYF. This sequence joins TRBV7-3 and TRBJ2-7; 13 nucleotides match TRBD2. CDR1 SGHTA and CDR2 FQGTGA come from the germline V gene. J was trimmed by 7 bases and V by 1 base; bases with no gene match: 1. This CDR3 contains 14 residues.

The chain carries TRBV7-2 and TRBJ1-2, with D possibly matching TRBD1 (5 bases). V lost 5 bases to trimming and J lost 2 bases, with 12 bases between them. CDR3 length: 14 amino acids. The V gene's germline CDR1 is SGHTA and CDR2 FQGNSA. Here the CDR3 reads CASSAGTANYGYTF. The CDR3 bases are TGTGCCAGCAGCGCCGGGACCGCGAACTATGGCTACACCTTC.

This sequence joins TRBV5-8 and TRBJ1-5; perhaps TRBD1 as D (5 bases). The CDR3 has 16 amino acids. Trimming left V 0 bases short and J 4 bases short, with 14 bases between. In germline, CDR1 is SGHTS, CDR2 YDEGEE. CDR3 sequence (DNA): TGTGCCAGCAGCTTGGCACTGGGGCCAGAGAATCAGCCCCAGCATTTT. Protein: CASSLALGPENQPQHF.

J is TRBJ1-4 and V is TRBV27; D may be TRBD1 (5 bases). V lost 3 bases and J 8 bases, leaving 19 bases between the germline ends. CDR1 MNHEY and CDR2 SMNVEV come from the germline V gene (reference sequence). CDR3 length: 16 amino acids. The CDR3: CASSLSGGMSGEKLFF. The CDR3 DNA reads as TGTGCCAGCAGTTTGTCCGGGGGAATGTCGGGCGAAAAACTGTTTTTT. Based on the CDR3 plus reference TRBV27 and TRBJ1-4, the full variable domain is EAQVTQNPRYLITVTGKKLTVTCSQNMNHEYMSWYRQDPGLGLRQIYYSMNVEVTDKGDVPEGYKVSRKEKRNFPLILESPSPNQTSLYFCASSLSGGMSGEKLFFGSGTQLSVL.

The chain has TRBV2 and TRBJ1-2; perhaps TRBD1 as D (6 bases). The germline V and J ends were trimmed by 1 base and 5 bases, with 11 bases remaining between them. The CDR3 totals 14 residues. Germline loops: CDR1 SNHLY, CDR2 FYNNEI. DNA of the CDR3: TGTGCCAGCAGTGAAGGACAGGTGGGATATGGCTACACCTTC. Its translation: CASSEGQVGYGYTF.

The CDR3 DNA reads as TGTGCCAGCAGCTTAGGCGGGGGTACTTATCAGCCCCAGCATTTT. This gives the protein CASSLGGGTYQPQHF. The chain uses TRBV11-2 and TRBJ1-5, with D possibly TRBD1 on 5 matching bases. CDR1 is SGHAT and CDR2 is FQNNGV in the germline V gene. This CDR3 comprises 15 residues. Trimming took 1 base from V and 5 from J, leaving 12 bases between them.

The V call is TRBV6-6, the J call TRBJ2-1, with D perhaps TRBD2 (7 bases). V was clipped by 9 bases and J by 8 bases, with 17 bases between them. In germline, CDR1 is MNHNY, CDR2 SVGAGI (reference sequence). The CDR3 extends over 13 amino acids. The CDR3: CASRGAPYHEQFF. CDR3 in DNA: TGTGCCAGTCGGGGGGCCCCGTACCATGAGCAGTTCTTC.

V gene TRBV7-2 combines with J gene TRBJ1-6; tentative D call: TRBD1 (6 bases). In germline, CDR1 is SGHTA, CDR2 FQGNSA. Trimming stripped 3 bases from V and 0 bases from J, with 9 bases between. This CDR3 is 16 amino acids long. The CDR3 region has the DNA TGTGCCAGCAGCTTTTCAGGGGCCTCCTATAATTCACCCCTCCACTTT. Translated: CASSFSGASYNSPLHF.

The V gene is TRBV7-9, the J gene TRBJ2-2; D remains unclear. This CDR3 spans 16 amino acids. Germline V gene data show CDR1 as SEHNR and CDR2 as FQNEAQ (reference sequence). The CDR3 sequence is CLSTFDSLVPPGELFF. The CDR3 bases are TGTTTAAGCACATTCGATAGCCTAGTTCCCCCCGGGGAGCTGTTTTTT.

The chain links TRBV6-4 to TRBJ2-7; 14 bases align to TRBD2. This CDR3 spans 18 amino acids. V gave up 4 bases and J gave up 7 bases; unmatched junction bases: 15. The germline V gene has CDR1 MRHNA and CDR2 SNTAGT. CDR3 loop: CASSGKGPGLAGVREQYF. The CDR3 DNA reads as TGTGCCAGCAGTGGAAAAGGACCGGGACTAGCGGGAGTTAGGGAGCAGTACTTC.

The chain carries TRBV19 and TRBJ1-5, with 7 nucleotides matching TRBD1. The CDR3 is 16 amino acids. Germline CDR1 is LNHDA and CDR2 is SQIVND (reference sequence). V dropped 7 bases and J dropped 1; count of bases not matched to a gene: 10. The CDR3 loop reads CASKGGPTGSNQPQHF. The DNA for the CDR3 is TGTGCCAGTAAGGGGGGCCCGACAGGGAGCAATCAGCCCCAGCATTTT.

This chain joins TRBV7-2 and TRBJ1-5, with TRBD1 identical over 9 bases. After removal of 4 bases from V and 5 bases from J, the junction contained 6 bases not matched to a gene. This CDR3 is 15 amino acids long. Germline CDR1 SGHTA, CDR2 FQGNSA. Written as DNA, the CDR3 is TGTGCCAGCAGCTCCGGACAGGGGTTGTATCAGCCCCAGCATTTT. Translating gives CASSSGQGLYQPQHF.

This chain joins TRBV11-2 and TRBJ1-4, with 9 nucleotides matching TRBD1. V shed 5 bases and J 8 bases; nucleotides not matched to a gene: 9. This CDR3 spans 15 amino acids. Germline V gives CDR1 SGHAT, CDR2 FQNNGV. The CDR3 reads CASSTRQGGYEKLFF. The CDR3 region has the DNA TGTGCCAGCAGCACCCGACAGGGGGGATACGAAAAACTGTTTTTT.

The J gene is TRBJ2-1, the V gene TRBV9, with 10 positions matching TRBD2. V dropped 3 bases and J dropped 7; count of bases not matched to a gene: 7. There are 15 residues in the CDR3. The germline CDR1 and CDR2 sequences are SGDLS and YYNGEE. The CDR3 coding sequence is TGTGCCAGCAGCGCGAGCGGGAGGGCTGGAAATGAGCAGTTCTTC. Protein product: CASSASGRAGNEQFF.

This sequence joins TRBV19 and TRBJ1-2; tentative D call: TRBD1 (5 bases). The V gene lost 3 bases and the J gene lost 0 bases, with 11 bases spanning the gap. The CDR3 sequence is 15 residues long. Germline loops: CDR1 LNHDA, CDR2 SQIVND (reference sequence). The CDR3 coding sequence is TGTGCCAGTAGTATTGGGCAGGGAGCTAACTATGGCTACACCTTC. Its protein is CASSIGQGANYGYTF.

The CDR3 region has the DNA TGTGCCAGCAGCGAGACCCGACTAGCCACCGGGGAGCTGTTTTTT. Amino acid sequence: CASSETRLATGELFF. V usage is TRBV9 and J usage is TRBJ2-2, with TRBD2 identical over 7 bases. Looked up from germline, CDR1 is SGDLS and CDR2 is YYNGEE. The CDR3 is 15 amino acids. J was trimmed by 4 bases and V by 3 bases; bases with no gene match: 6.

The chain employs TRBV19 and TRBJ1-1; D ambiguous. The CDR3 loop spans 13 amino acids. Germline V CDR1 and CDR2: LNHDA, SQIVND (reference sequence). V lost 6 bases to trimming and J lost 2 bases, with 10 bases between them. The CDR3 nucleotides read TGTGCCAGTAGGTTGGGAGTAAACACTGAAGCTTTCTTT. Translating it yields CASRLGVNTEAFF.

For the CDR3, the DNA is TGTGCCAGCAGCTTACAGGGGGGACAAACAGCTTTCTTT. Translated, it gives CASSLQGGQTAFF. The rearrangement joins TRBV7-3 to TRBJ1-1, with 7 positions matching TRBD1. CDR1 is SGHTA and CDR2 is FQGTGA in the germline V gene. V trimming: 2 bases; J trimming: 10 bases; junction bases outside the gene matches: 7. This CDR3 contains 13 residues.

With respect to this clone: Other nucleotide sequences from this sample produce the same CDR3. The chain joins TRBV3-1 (or the pseudogene TRBV3-2) to TRBJ1-6, with 8 bases aligning to TRBD1. The CDR3 spans 15 residues. Germline-derived CDR1 and CDR2 are LGHDT and YNNKEL (reference sequence). V was pared by 1 base and J by 8 bases, with 4 bases of the junction left unmatched. The chain's CDR3 is CASSQGAGGDSPLHF. The CDR3 nucleotides are TGTGCCAGCAGCCAAGGTGCAGGGGGCGATTCACCCCTCCACTTT.

The gene calls are TRBV29-1 and TRBJ2-7; D might be TRBD2 (7 bases). Germline V gives CDR1 SQVTM, CDR2 ANQGSEA. This CDR3 comprises 13 residues. Trimming took off 4 bases at V and 5 bases at J, with 15 bases between the two ends. The CDR3 loop reads CSVARGGPNEQYF. CDR3 in DNA: TGCAGCGTTGCAAGGGGGGGCCCCAACGAGCAGTACTTC.